The 10 T cell receptor beta chains in this list originate from one sample, sequenced in a study of early T cells in non-severe SARS-CoV-2 infection. MiXCR, applied by TCRdb to the 5' RACE reads, yields one record per CDR3 protein. The data show approximately 44,000 distinct CDR3 sequences, 12% seen once. Sequencing used whole blood. The receptors shown here come from an adult who was a healthcare worker with PCR-confirmed SARS-CoV-2 infection or an uninfected control (not recorded which).

The chain recombines TRBV5-6 with TRBJ2-1, with 7 nucleotides matching TRBD1. The CDR3 is 19 residues long. With 0 bases clipped from V and 2 bases from J, the junction kept 14 bases outside the gene matches. Germline values: CDR1 SGHDT, CDR2 YYEEEE. CDR3 DNA sequence: TGTGCCAGCAGCTTGGAGCTCGGATACGACAGGGCTCCCTACAATGAGCAGTTCTTC. Translating it yields CASSLELGYDRAPYNEQFF.

This clonotype has at least ten counts. This chain connects TRBV12-3 or TRBV12-4 to TRBJ2-5; D is perhaps TRBD1 (5 bases). The CDR3 length is 13 residues. V lost 5 bases to trimming and J lost 3 bases, with 10 bases between them. This chain's CDR3 is CASSGHMKETQYF. CDR3 nucleotides: TGTGCCAGCAGTGGACATATGAAAGAGACCCAGTACTTC.

Concerning this clonotype: This sequence may be a read error, since a much larger clone differs from it by one base. This sequence joins TRBV4-2 and TRBJ2-3; D gene unclear. Between the trimmed V and J ends, which lost 0 bases and 3 bases, there was a span of 13 bases. Germline V CDR1 and CDR2: LGHNA, YNFKEQ. This CDR3 spans 16 amino acids. CDR3 in DNA: TGTGCCAGCAGCCAAGAACCGGCCCCAAGGACAGATACGCAGTATTTT. Translated, it gives CASSQEPAPRTDTQYF.

This clonotype has ten or more counts. The V call is TRBV20-1, the J call TRBJ2-2; tentatively, D is TRBD2 (6 bases). This CDR3 region has 14 residues. V lost 3 bases to trimming and J lost 5 bases, with 13 bases between them. Germline V gene sequence: CDR1 DFQATT, CDR2 SNEGSKA (reference sequence). The DNA for the CDR3 is TGCAGTGCTAGCGGCGTTGGAGGGACCGGGGAGCTGTTTTTT. This translates into CSASGVGGTGELFF.

Many counts were recorded for this clonotype. V is TRBV27 and J is TRBJ1-5; 10 bases agree with TRBD1. V lost 4 bases, J lost 3 bases, and 3 bases stayed unmatched. Per germline, CDR1 MNHEY and CDR2 SMNVEV (reference sequence). This CDR3 region has 15 residues. DNA of the CDR3: TGTGCCAGCAGTTCCGGACAGGGGGACAATCAGCCCCAGCATTTT. Its translation: CASSSGQGDNQPQHF.

This clonotype was seen repeatedly, ten times or more. This sequence joins TRBV6-2 or TRBV6-3 and TRBJ2-3, with D unclear. The V end lost 6 bases, the J end lost 5 bases, and 12 bases lay between the germline ends. The CDR3 has 13 residues. Germline-derived CDR1 and CDR2 are MNHEY and SVGEGT. CDR3 sequence reads: CASSRGSRDTQYF. CDR3 DNA: TGTGCCAGCAGCCGAGGCTCCCGAGATACGCAGTATTTT.

The chain combines TRBV6-2 or TRBV6-3 with TRBJ2-7; D gene uncertain. Trimming took off 7 bases at V and 3 bases at J, with 16 bases between the two ends. CDR1 is MNHEY, CDR2 SVGEGT, per germline. CDR3 length: 14 residues. The CDR3 sequence is CASKLDGPDYEQYF. The CDR3 DNA reads TGTGCCAGCAAACTGGACGGGCCCGACTACGAGCAGTACTTC.

This clonotype was picked up a small number of times. The rearrangement joins TRBV5-1 to TRBJ1-2; no clear D. Per the germline V gene, CDR1 is SGHRS and CDR2 is YFSETQ. V was pared by 3 bases and J by 5 bases, with 11 bases between. The CDR3 consists of 13 residues. CDR3 amino acids: CASSSPGSYGYTF. The CDR3 DNA follows: TGCGCCAGCAGCTCCCCAGGCTCGTATGGCTACACCTTC.

This chain joins TRBV5-8 and TRBJ1-1, with TRBD1 matching 7 bases. Germline CDR1 is SGHTS and CDR2 is YDEGEE. The CDR3 is 15 residues long. Trimming removed 5 bases from V and 4 bases from J; junction bases left unmatched: 11. DNA for the CDR3: TGTGCCAGCAGGACATACAGGAAGGGGGCCACTGAAGCTTTCTTT. Encoded protein: CASRTYRKGATEAFF.

This clonotype was counted ten times or more. V and J are TRBV21-1 and TRBJ2-1; the table calls TRBD2, which could not be checked here. TRBV21-1 is a recognized pseudogene. The CDR3 runs to 18 residues. The CDR3 DNA follows: TGTGCCAGCAGCAACCTCCCGCGGAAGGGGGACGGAAACAATGAGCAGTTCTTC. It is translated as CASSNLPRKGDGNNEQFF.